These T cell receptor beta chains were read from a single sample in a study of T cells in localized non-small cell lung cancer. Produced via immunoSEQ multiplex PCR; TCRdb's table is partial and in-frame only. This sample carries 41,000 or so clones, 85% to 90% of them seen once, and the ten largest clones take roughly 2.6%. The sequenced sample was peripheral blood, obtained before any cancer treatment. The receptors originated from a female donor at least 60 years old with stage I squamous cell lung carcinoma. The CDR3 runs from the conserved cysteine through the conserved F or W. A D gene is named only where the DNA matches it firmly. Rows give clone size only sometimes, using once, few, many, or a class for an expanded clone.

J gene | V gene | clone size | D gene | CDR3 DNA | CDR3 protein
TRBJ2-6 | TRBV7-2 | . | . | TGTGCCAGCAGCTCCATACACTCTGGGGCCAACGTCCTGACTTTC | CASSSIHSGANVLTF
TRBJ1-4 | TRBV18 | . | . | TGTGCCAGCTCACCAGGCAGGGGAACTAATGAAAAACTGTTTTTT | CASSPGRGTNEKLFF
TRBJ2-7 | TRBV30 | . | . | TGTGCCTGGAGCGTACCCTTACTACGACAGACCGGCTCCTACGAGCAGTACTTC | CAWSVPLLRQTGSYEQYF
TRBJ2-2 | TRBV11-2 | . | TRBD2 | TGTGCCAGCAGCCGGACTAGCGGGAGGGCCGGGGAGCTGTTTTTT | CASSRTSGRAGELFF
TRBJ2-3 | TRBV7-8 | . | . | TGTGCCAGCAGCGGGGGCAGGCAAACAGATACGCAGTATTTT | CASSGGRQTDTQYF
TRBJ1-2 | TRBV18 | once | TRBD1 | TGTGCCAGCTCACCTAGGACAGGGAGTATGGGCTACACCTTC | CASSPRTGSMGYTF
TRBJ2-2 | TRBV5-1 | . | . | TGCGCCAGCAGCTTGAATGGGGAGCTGTTTTTT | CASSLNGELFF
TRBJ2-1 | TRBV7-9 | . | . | TGTGCCAGCAGCGCCCTCCATGAGCAGTTCTTC | CASSALHEQFF
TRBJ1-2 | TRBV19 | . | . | TGTGCCAGTAGCAAGACAGGCTATGGCTACACCTTC | CASSKTGYGYTF
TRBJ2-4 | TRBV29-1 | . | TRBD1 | TGCAGCGTTTCCTTTCGGACAGGCATTCAGTACTTC | CSVSFRTGIQYF